This record covers a single T cell receptor (beta chain). The target antigen is unknown. The sample originates from a study of human T cells and chemical hapten exposure. Study in general: Patch tests of 0.01% DPC on the upper back were read at 6 days. Study-wide points: Patch test score rose with PT1 expanded TCR count, significant at thresholds 8, 16 and 32, not 4.

Unique molecular identifiers were affixed to discrete cDNA molecules within the library. Using its own MiXCR run on the RACE reads, TCRdb lists one record per CDR3 protein. This sample has about 270,000 distinct CDR3 sequences, with roughly 7.7% found just once. Regarding time point: pre-sensitization, week 0. Indicated treatment: therapeutic diphenylcyclopropenone sensitization with weekly scalp DPC. Extraction yielded total RNA from whole blood (unfractionated). CDR3 size: 15 residues. Germline CDR1 reads MDHEN; CDR2 reads SYDVKM. With 6 bases clipped from V and 3 bases from J, the junction kept 4 bases outside the gene matches.

This specimen was whole blood, taken in connection with sensitization to the hapten diphenylcyclopropenone (DPC). The chain recombines TRBV28 with TRBJ2-7; TRBD2 matches at 14 bases. The TCR sequence derives from a man aged 18 to 29 with alopecia areata. Some clones in this sample may be carry-over from other donors' samples. CDR3 region: CASRAGTSGGYEQYF. For the CDR3, the DNA is TGTGCCAGCAGAGCCGGGACTAGCGGGGGCTACGAGCAGTACTTC.